A single sample gave rise to the 11 T cell receptor beta chains below, sequenced in a study of PD-L1 blockade in urothelial cancer. TCRdb keeps only in-frame clones here, not all; method: immunoSEQ multiplex PCR. Here the sample spans roughly 25,000 clones, roughly 84% being singletons. Time point denoted: peripheral blood 6 weeks after treatment start. The sample in question was PBMCs, obtained around atezolizumab (anti-PD-L1) treatment. These receptors were taken from a man aged 65-85 years with urothelial cancer.

This clone is a singleton in its sample. The rearrangement joins TRBV6-5 to TRBJ2-7; D may be TRBD2 (5 bases). Germline lookup yields CDR1 MNHEY and CDR2 SVGAGI. V was cut by 4 bases and J by 2 bases, with 12 bases left in between. CDR3 size: 14 residues. CDR3 bases: TGTGCCAGCAGTTTCCTAGCCTCCACCTACGAGCAGTACTTC. Encoded protein: CASSFLASTYEQYF.

The rearrangement uses TRBV4-1 and TRBJ2-1; TRBD2 might be the D (7 bases). Trimming stripped 3 bases from V and 6 bases from J, with 21 bases between. CDR1 is MGHRA and CDR2 is YSYEKL in the germline V gene. The CDR3 has 17 residues. DNA of the CDR3: TGCGCCAGCAGCCATTGGAGGGGGGGGATCTACCTCAATGAGCAGTTCTTC. Residues: CASSHWRGGIYLNEQFF.

This chain connects TRBV2 to TRBJ2-3; 10 bases align to TRBD1. Per germline, CDR1 SNHLY and CDR2 FYNNEI. The trim removed 4 bases at V and 5 bases at J, leaving 6 bases unmatched. This CDR3 contains 15 residues. DNA for the CDR3: TGTGCCAGCAGTGCGGGACAGGGGCGGGGAGATACGCAGTATTTT. It codes for CASSAGQGRGDTQYF. The full variable domain, its missing parts supplied by reference TRBV2 and TRBJ2-3, is EPEVTQTPSHQVTQMGQEVILRCVPISNHLYFYWYRQILGQKVEFLVSFYNNEISEKSEIFDDQFSVERPDGSNFTLKIRSTKLEDSAMYFCASSAGQGRGDTQYFGPGTRLTVL.

The chain couples TRBV19 to TRBJ1-1; D perhaps matches TRBD1 (5 bases). Germline CDR1 and CDR2: LNHDA and SQIVND (reference sequence). This CDR3 comprises 13 residues. Deletions cut 3 bases from V and 4 bases from J, with 9 bases between. The CDR3 spells CASSITGVTEAFF. The CDR3, as DNA: TGTGCCAGTAGTATTACGGGGGTCACTGAAGCTTTCTTT.

The V and J genes are TRBV19 and TRBJ2-3; 7 nucleotides agree with TRBD1. The CDR3 spans 15 residues. The germline V gene has CDR1 LNHDA and CDR2 SQIVND (reference sequence). Trimming at V came to 7 bases and at J to 6 bases, leaving 13 bases not matched to a gene. In DNA, the CDR3 is TGTGCCAGTAAGGGGGCCATCGCGTCTTGGGATACGCAGTATTTT. It specifies CASKGAIASWDTQYF.

The chain couples TRBV7-2 to TRBJ2-7; 11 nucleotides match TRBD2. The V gene's germline CDR1 is SGHTA and CDR2 FQGNSA. The CDR3 is 17 amino acids. Trimming removed 1 base from V and 1 base from J; junction bases left unmatched: 6. The DNA for the CDR3 is TGTGCCAGCAGCTTAGTGGCTAGCGGGGGGACATCCTACGAGCAGTACTTC. This encodes CASSLVASGGTSYEQYF.

The CDR3 region is CASSLWARRNEQFF. The CDR3 nucleotides read TGTGCCAGCAGTTTATGGGCTAGACGCAATGAGCAGTTCTTC. The rearrangement joins TRBV28 to TRBJ2-1, with D hard to call. Germline V gene sequence: CDR1 MDHEN, CDR2 SYDVKM. V lost 0 bases and J lost 6, with 9 bases in between. The length of the CDR3 is 14 residues.

The chain joins TRBV11-2 to TRBJ2-7; 7 bases fit TRBD1. Germline values: CDR1 SGHAT, CDR2 FQNNGV. Trimming took 4 bases from V and 0 from J; bases not matched to a gene: 3. CDR3 length: 14 residues. The CDR3 region has the DNA TGTGCCAGCAGCTACAACAGGGGCTCCTACGAGCAGTACTTC. It encodes CASSYNRGSYEQYF.

V usage is TRBV28 and J usage is TRBJ1-5; the D is unclear. Germline V gene sequence: CDR1 MDHEN, CDR2 SYDVKM. CDR3 length equals 14 residues. V was cut by 6 bases and J by 4 bases, with 13 bases left in between. The CDR3 DNA reads TGTGCCAGCAGCGGGTGGACTGGGAATCAGCCCCAGCATTTT. This codes for CASSGWTGNQPQHF.

The CDR3, as DNA: TGTGCCAGCAGCGCGGGGAGGAACACTGAAGCTTTCTTT. As protein: CASSAGRNTEAFF. V is TRBV9 and J is TRBJ1-1; D gene ambiguous. CDR3 length: 13 amino acids. Germline V gene sequence: CDR1 SGDLS, CDR2 YYNGEE. Trimming took off 3 bases at V and 1 base at J, with 7 bases between the two ends.

V and J are TRBV11-2 and TRBJ1-1, with TRBD1 matching over 8 bases. With 3 bases clipped from V and 4 bases from J, the junction kept 10 bases outside the gene matches. CDR3 size: 16 residues. Germline V gene sequence: CDR1 SGHAT, CDR2 FQNNGV. The CDR3 loop reads CASSFTGGGMVTEAFF. CDR3 DNA: TGTGCCAGCAGCTTTACAGGGGGTGGCATGGTCACTGAAGCTTTCTTT.